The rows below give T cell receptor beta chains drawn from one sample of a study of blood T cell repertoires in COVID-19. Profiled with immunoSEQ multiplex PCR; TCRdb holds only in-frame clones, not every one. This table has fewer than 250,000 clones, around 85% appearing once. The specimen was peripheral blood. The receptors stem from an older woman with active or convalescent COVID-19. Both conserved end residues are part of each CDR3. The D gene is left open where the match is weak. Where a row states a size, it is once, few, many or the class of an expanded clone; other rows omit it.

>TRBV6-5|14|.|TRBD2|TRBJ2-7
TGTGCCAGCAGTCGGACGGGAGGCCGCTACGAGCAGTACTTC
CASSRTGGRYEQYF
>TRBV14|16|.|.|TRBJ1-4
TGTGCCAGCAGCCAAGATGCGAATGTTAGAGGGGAAAAACTGTTTTTT
CASSQDANVRGEKLFF
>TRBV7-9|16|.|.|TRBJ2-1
TGTGCCAGCAGCTTAGCTGCGGGAATCTCCTACAATGAGCAGTTCTTC
CASSLAAGISYNEQFF
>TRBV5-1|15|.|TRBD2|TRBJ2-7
TGCGCCAGCAGCTTGGAGGCTAGCGGAGCCTACGAGCAGTACTTC
CASSLEASGAYEQYF
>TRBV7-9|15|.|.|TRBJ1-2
TGTGCCAGCAGCTCTCCCGCCGGGACATCAGGGGGCTACACCTTC
CASSSPAGTSGGYTF
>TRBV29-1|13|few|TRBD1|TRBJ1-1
TGCAGCGTTCGTGGACAGGAGAACACTGAAGCTTTCTTT
CSVRGQENTEAFF
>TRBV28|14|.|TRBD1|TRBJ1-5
TGTGCCAGCAGTCCGGGACAGTTCTTGCAGCCCCAGCATTTT
CASSPGQFLQPQHF
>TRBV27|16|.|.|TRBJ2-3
TGTGCCAGCAGTTTCGGGGGGCAATTAAGCACAGATACGCAGTATTTT
CASSFGGQLSTDTQYF
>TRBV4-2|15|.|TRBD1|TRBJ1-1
TGTGCCAGCAGCCAAGAACCGGGACAGCACACTGAAGCTTTCTTT
CASSQEPGQHTEAFF
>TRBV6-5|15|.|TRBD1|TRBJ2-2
TGTGCCAGCACCCGAACTCACAGGGGGACCGGGGAGCTGTTTTTT
CASTRTHRGTGELFF
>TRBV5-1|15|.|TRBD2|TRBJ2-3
TGCGCCAGCAGCTTGGGACTAGCGGGGACAGATACGCAGTATTTT
CASSLGLAGTDTQYF
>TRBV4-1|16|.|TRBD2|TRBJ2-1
TGCGCCAGCAGCTCACCTAGCGGTAGCTCCTACAATGAGCAGTTCTTC
CASSSPSGSSYNEQFF
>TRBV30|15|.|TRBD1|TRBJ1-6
TGTGCCTGGACCCGGACAGGGAGGCCCAATTCACCCCTCCACTTT
CAWTRTGRPNSPLHF
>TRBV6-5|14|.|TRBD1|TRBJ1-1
TGTGCCAGCAGTTACTCCGGGACAGACACTGAAGCTTTCTTT
CASSYSGTDTEAFF
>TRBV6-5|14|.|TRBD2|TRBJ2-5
TGTGCCAGCACCCCCGGACTAGCGGGGGGGACCCAGTACTTC
CASTPGLAGGTQYF
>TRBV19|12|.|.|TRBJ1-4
TGTGCCACCGAAGCAACGGATGAAAAACTGTTTTTT
CATEATDEKLFF
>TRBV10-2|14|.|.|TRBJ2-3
TGCGCCAGCAGTGAGGGCCTAGCCCCAGATACGCAGTATTTT
CASSEGLAPDTQYF
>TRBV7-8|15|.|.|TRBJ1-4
TGTGCCAGCAGCTTAGGTCCTGCAACTAATGAAAAACTGTTTTTT
CASSLGPATNEKLFF
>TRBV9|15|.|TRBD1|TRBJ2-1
TGTGCCAGCAGAGAAGGGGACAGGGCCTACAATGAGCAGTTCTTC
CASREGDRAYNEQFF
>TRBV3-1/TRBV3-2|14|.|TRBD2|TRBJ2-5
TGTGCCAGCAGCCGGGGACTAGCAGAAGAGACCCAGTACTTC
CASSRGLAEETQYF
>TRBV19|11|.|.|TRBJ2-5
TGTGCCAGCGGATACGCGGGTACCCAGTACTTC
CASGYAGTQYF
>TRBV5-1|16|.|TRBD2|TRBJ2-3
TGCGCCAGCAGCTTGGCTAGCGGGGGCAACACAGATACGCAGTATTTT
CASSLASGGNTDTQYF
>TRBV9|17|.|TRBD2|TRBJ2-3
TGTGCCAGCAGCGTCTCAGGACTAGCGTCTAGCACAGATACGCAGTATTTT
CASSVSGLASSTDTQYF
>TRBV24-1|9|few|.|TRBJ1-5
TGTGCCGCCGGGTGGCCCCAGCATTTT
CAAGWPQHF
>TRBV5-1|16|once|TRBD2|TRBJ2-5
TGCGCCAGCAGCTTTTTGGCTAGCGGGGACCAAGAGACCCAGTACTTC
CASSFLASGDQETQYF
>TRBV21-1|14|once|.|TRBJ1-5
TGTGCCAGCAGGAAGGGTCAGGGCCGTCAGCCCCAGCATTTT
CASRKGQGRQPQHF
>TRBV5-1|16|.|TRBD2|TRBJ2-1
TGCGCCAGCAGCTTAAGGAGCGGGAGGGACTACAATGAGCAGTTCTTC
CASSLRSGRDYNEQFF
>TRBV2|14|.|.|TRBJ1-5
TGTGCCAGCACAATGGGCCATAGCAATCAGCCCCAGCATTTT
CASTMGHSNQPQHF
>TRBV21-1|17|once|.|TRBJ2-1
TGTGCCAGCAGCAAAGGGGACAGGGCGAGACAAGACAATGAGCAGTTCTTC
CASSKGDRARQDNEQFF
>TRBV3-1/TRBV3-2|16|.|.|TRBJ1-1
TGTGCCAGCAGCCAGTCCCGAGTGCGTCCGAACACTGAAGCTTTCTTT
CASSQSRVRPNTEAFF
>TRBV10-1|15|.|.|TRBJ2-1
TGCGCCAGCAGTGACTACAGGGCAGACTACAATGAGCAGTTCTTC
CASSDYRADYNEQFF
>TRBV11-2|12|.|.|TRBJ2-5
TGTGCCAGCAGCGCCCCACCGGGGACCCAGTACTTC
CASSAPPGTQYF
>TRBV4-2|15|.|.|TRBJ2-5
TGTGCCAGCAGCCAAGTCAGTGGCAGCCAAGAGACCCAGTACTTC
CASSQVSGSQETQYF
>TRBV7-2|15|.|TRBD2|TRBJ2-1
TGTGCCAGCAGCTCGGGGGGGAGCTCCTACAATGAGCAGTTCTTC
CASSSGGSSYNEQFF
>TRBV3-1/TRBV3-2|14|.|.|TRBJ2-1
TGTGCCAGCAGTCGGAAACAGGGTGGCGATGAGCAGTTCTTC
CASSRKQGGDEQFF
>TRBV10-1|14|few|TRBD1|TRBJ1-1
TGCGCCAGCAGTGAGGCAACAGGGGACGCTGAAGCTTTCTTT
CASSEATGDAEAFF
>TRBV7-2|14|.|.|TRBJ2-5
TGTGCCAGCAGCTCATCCCAGATTCAAGAGACCCAGTACTTC
CASSSSQIQETQYF